This is a list of T cell receptor beta chains from one sample in a study of T-cell reconstitution after alpha-beta-depleted transplantation in children. TCRdb passed the PCR reads through MiXCR, listing each CDR3 protein once. The sample contains 550,000 to 800,000 distinct CDR3 sequences, around 13% of which appear only once. This specimen was PBMCs, taken before TCRalphabeta/CD19-depleted stem cell transplant. The receptors were gathered from a girl aged 2 to 10 with congenital amegakaryocytic thrombocytopenia, due to receive a stem cell transplant. The CDR3 runs from the conserved cysteine through the conserved F or W. D genes are given only for firm matches. Clone size is given for some rows only: seen once, a few or many times, or a class if the clone is expanded.

clone_size: NA; d_call: TRBD2; j_call: TRBJ2-5; v_call: TRBV7-8; cdr3_nt: TGTGCCAGCAGCACGGGACTAGCGGGATGGGAGACCCAGTACTTC; cdr3_aa: CASSTGLAGWETQYF
clone_size: NA; d_call: TRBD1; j_call: TRBJ1-1; v_call: TRBV7-9; cdr3_nt: TGTGCCAGCAGCTTAGAGGGACAGCTTGGCACTGAAGCTTTCTTT; cdr3_aa: CASSLEGQLGTEAFF
clone_size: few; d_call: NA; j_call: TRBJ2-7; v_call: TRBV29-1; cdr3_nt: TGCAGCGTGGGAGACTCCGCCTACGAGCAGTACTTC; cdr3_aa: CSVGDSAYEQYF
clone_size: many; d_call: NA; j_call: TRBJ2-3; v_call: TRBV29-1; cdr3_nt: TGCAGCGTTGGAGGAGCAGATACGCAGTATTTT; cdr3_aa: CSVGGADTQYF
clone_size: once; d_call: TRBD2; j_call: TRBJ2-1; v_call: TRBV15; cdr3_nt: TGTGCCACCAGCAGAACCGTTGGCGGGAGTCGCTACAATGAGCAGTTCTTC; cdr3_aa: CATSRTVGGSRYNEQFF
clone_size: many; d_call: NA; j_call: TRBJ1-4; v_call: TRBV20-1; cdr3_nt: TGCAGTGCTCCACCAATGGGTACGGTTGAAAAACTGTTTTTT; cdr3_aa: CSAPPMGTVEKLFF
clone_size: many; d_call: TRBD1; j_call: TRBJ2-3; v_call: TRBV5-1; cdr3_nt: TGTGCCAGCAGCTTCGACAGGGGAGCAGATACGCAGTATTTT; cdr3_aa: CASSFDRGADTQYF
clone_size: few; d_call: NA; j_call: TRBJ1-2; v_call: TRBV11-2; cdr3_nt: TGTGCCAGCAGCTTGCCTGACAGTCGGGGCTACACCTTC; cdr3_aa: CASSLPDSRGYTF
clone_size: many; d_call: TRBD2; j_call: TRBJ2-1; v_call: TRBV11-1; cdr3_nt: TGTGCCAGCAGCAGCGGGAGGGCCTACAATGAGCAGTTCTTC; cdr3_aa: CASSSGRAYNEQFF
clone_size: many; d_call: TRBD1; j_call: TRBJ2-7; v_call: TRBV20-1; cdr3_nt: TGCAGTGCTGTAGGGACAGGGGTCTACGAGCAGTACTTC; cdr3_aa: CSAVGTGVYEQYF
clone_size: many; d_call: NA; j_call: TRBJ1-4; v_call: TRBV20-1; cdr3_nt: TGCAGTGCTAGAGTCCCCGGGGCAACTAATGAAAAACTGTTTTTT; cdr3_aa: CSARVPGATNEKLFF
clone_size: NA; d_call: TRBD1; j_call: TRBJ1-2; v_call: TRBV12-3/TRBV12-4; cdr3_nt: TGTGCCAGCTGTTTTCTCATGGGCCGGGACAGAAGTTTTAACTATGGCTACACCTTC; cdr3_aa: CASCFLMGRDRSFNYGYTF
clone_size: few; d_call: NA; j_call: TRBJ2-7; v_call: TRBV20-1; cdr3_nt: TGCAGTGCCCTAGGGATCGGGGCGACCCTTAGCTCCTACGAGCAGTACTTC; cdr3_aa: CSALGIGATLSSYEQYF
clone_size: NA; d_call: NA; j_call: TRBJ2-7; v_call: TRBV10-2; cdr3_nt: TGCGCCAGCAGTGATAACCCCGTAGGGGGGGCGCGTCACGAGCAGTACTTC; cdr3_aa: CASSDNPVGGARHEQYF
clone_size: few; d_call: TRBD1; j_call: TRBJ2-3; v_call: TRBV7-6; cdr3_nt: TGTGCCAGCACGGGACAGGGCACAGATACGCAGTATTTT; cdr3_aa: CASTGQGTDTQYF
clone_size: few; d_call: TRBD1; j_call: TRBJ2-3; v_call: TRBV30; cdr3_nt: TGTGCCTGGAGTTTTACCGGGACAGCTCCTACGCAGTATTTT; cdr3_aa: CAWSFTGTAPTQYF
clone_size: many; d_call: NA; j_call: TRBJ1-1; v_call: TRBV29-1; cdr3_nt: TGCAGCGGCTCCACGTACACTGAAGCTTTCTTT; cdr3_aa: CSGSTYTEAFF
clone_size: many; d_call: NA; j_call: TRBJ2-1; v_call: TRBV6-1; cdr3_nt: TGTGCCAGCAGTGTACTTAGCAATGAGCAGTTCTTC; cdr3_aa: CASSVLSNEQFF
clone_size: few; d_call: NA; j_call: TRBJ2-1; v_call: TRBV14; cdr3_nt: TGTGCCAGCAGCACCTATACCCTAGCGAGCGGCTACAATGAGCAGTTCTTC; cdr3_aa: CASSTYTLASGYNEQFF
clone_size: NA; d_call: NA; j_call: TRBJ2-1; v_call: TRBV15; cdr3_nt: TGTGCCACCAGCAGAGATTCTGGGGTTAATGAGCAGTTCTTC; cdr3_aa: CATSRDSGVNEQFF
clone_size: NA; d_call: NA; j_call: TRBJ2-1; v_call: TRBV7-9; cdr3_nt: TGTGCCAGCAGCTCGCCGGGACGGTCGAGGCATGAGCAGTTCTTC; cdr3_aa: CASSSPGRSRHEQFF
clone_size: many; d_call: NA; j_call: TRBJ2-1; v_call: TRBV11-1; cdr3_nt: TGTGCCAGCAGCTTAGAAGGGCAGACGTTAAGCTCCTACAATGAGCAGTTCTTC; cdr3_aa: CASSLEGQTLSSYNEQFF
clone_size: many; d_call: NA; j_call: TRBJ1-1; v_call: TRBV7-9; cdr3_nt: TGTGCCAGCAGCTCATACAGGGCCCAGATGAACACTGAAGCTTTCTTT; cdr3_aa: CASSSYRAQMNTEAFF
clone_size: NA; d_call: NA; j_call: TRBJ2-7; v_call: TRBV15; cdr3_nt: TGTGCCACCAGCATCGGGACGGGGGTCTACGAGCAGTACTTC; cdr3_aa: CATSIGTGVYEQYF
clone_size: many; d_call: TRBD2; j_call: TRBJ2-1; v_call: TRBV5-1; cdr3_nt: TGCGCCAGCAGCTTACTAGCGGGAGAGGATGAGCAGTTCTTC; cdr3_aa: CASSLLAGEDEQFF
clone_size: NA; d_call: NA; j_call: TRBJ1-3; v_call: TRBV4-1; cdr3_nt: TGCGCCAGCCGAACCGGCCCCCACTCTGGAAACACCATATATTTT; cdr3_aa: CASRTGPHSGNTIYF
clone_size: NA; d_call: NA; j_call: TRBJ2-2; v_call: TRBV29-1; cdr3_nt: TGCAGCGTCCACCGGGAGAACACCGGGGAGCTGTTTTTT; cdr3_aa: CSVHRENTGELFF
clone_size: NA; d_call: NA; j_call: TRBJ2-1; v_call: TRBV4-2; cdr3_nt: TGTGCCAGCAGCCAAGTCTCGGCTAGCGCAAACAATGAGCAGTTCTTC; cdr3_aa: CASSQVSASANNEQFF
clone_size: NA; d_call: NA; j_call: TRBJ1-1; v_call: TRBV29-1; cdr3_nt: TGCAGCGTTTTTGAGGGAGGGGACACTGAAGCTTTCTTT; cdr3_aa: CSVFEGGDTEAFF
clone_size: few; d_call: NA; j_call: TRBJ2-6; v_call: TRBV29-1; cdr3_nt: TGCAGCGTTGTGGTTGAAACTGGGGCCAACGTCCTGACTTTC; cdr3_aa: CSVVVETGANVLTF
clone_size: NA; d_call: NA; j_call: TRBJ2-1; v_call: TRBV5-1; cdr3_nt: TGCGCCAGCAGCTTGCGACGGGCACGCTCCTACAATGAGCAGTTCTTC; cdr3_aa: CASSLRRARSYNEQFF
clone_size: many; d_call: NA; j_call: TRBJ2-7; v_call: TRBV10-3; cdr3_nt: TGTGCCACCGGACAAGACCCCAACGAGCAGTACTTC; cdr3_aa: CATGQDPNEQYF
clone_size: few; d_call: TRBD1; j_call: TRBJ1-1; v_call: TRBV10-3; cdr3_nt: TGTGCCATCAGTGACTGGACAGGGAATTTCGCTGAAGCTTTCTTT; cdr3_aa: CAISDWTGNFAEAFF
clone_size: many; d_call: TRBD1; j_call: TRBJ2-5; v_call: TRBV24-1; cdr3_nt: TGTGCCACCAGTGAACCCGGGACAGGCCTCCAAGAGACCCAGTACTTC; cdr3_aa: CATSEPGTGLQETQYF
clone_size: many; d_call: NA; j_call: TRBJ1-1; v_call: TRBV6-5; cdr3_nt: TGTGCCAGCAGTTATTACAACCTGAACACTGAAGCTTTCTTT; cdr3_aa: CASSYYNLNTEAFF
clone_size: many; d_call: NA; j_call: TRBJ1-2; v_call: TRBV20-1; cdr3_nt: TGCAGTGCTGCCGTACAGCCAGACGACTATGGCTACACCTTC; cdr3_aa: CSAAVQPDDYGYTF
clone_size: many; d_call: TRBD1; j_call: TRBJ1-1; v_call: TRBV12-3/TRBV12-4; cdr3_nt: TGTGCCAGCATTGATCAGGGGGCCGCAGCTTTCTTT; cdr3_aa: CASIDQGAAAFF
clone_size: few; d_call: TRBD2; j_call: TRBJ2-7; v_call: TRBV20-1; cdr3_nt: TGCAGTGCCAGAAGCGGGAGCGGGCAGTACTTC; cdr3_aa: CSARSGSGQYF